Listed below are T cell receptor beta chains from one sample, sequenced in a study of T cells expressing NK-cell markers. TCRdb reanalyzed the 5' RACE reads, giving one entry per CDR3 protein sequence and no DNA. The sample features a few hundred thousand distinct CDR3 sequences, with approximately 1.5% in its top ten. The sample taken for sequencing was blood T cells: a sorted CD56 or NKG2C T cell subset, CD4+ or CD8+ T cells, or bulk PBMC T cells (not recorded which). The receptors derive from a woman aged 45-59 years in good health. CDR3s include the opening cysteine and the closing phenylalanine or tryptophan.

V	J	CDR3
TRBV7-9	TRBJ1-2	CASSSGTGSSYGYTF
TRBV5-1	TRBJ2-3	CASSFQGSSTDTQYF
TRBV18	TRBJ2-1	CASSPYTGEQFF
TRBV2	TRBJ1-1	CASSPGRANTEAFF
TRBV5-1	TRBJ2-1	CASSVLSSGGPNEQFF
TRBV7-2	TRBJ2-1	CASSLATTNNEQFF
TRBV4-2	TRBJ1-1	CASSQELRQPNTEAFF
TRBV4-1	TRBJ2-5	CASTPLLRGLYQETQYF
TRBV20-1	TRBJ2-3	CSATPPGANTQYF
TRBV14	TRBJ2-7	CASSPNSGHTYEQYF
TRBV11-3	TRBJ2-2	CASRQTGTTNTGELFF
TRBV10-2	TRBJ1-6	CASSESGSGPLHF
TRBV5-4	TRBJ2-2	CASSFPISGPNTGELFF
TRBV20-1	TRBJ1-6	CSARDINSPLHF
TRBV28	TRBJ2-3	CASSKTEGARQDTQYF
TRBV27	TRBJ2-2	CASSFQRVVTGELFF
TRBV29-1	TRBJ1-4	CSVEGGGRKEKLFF
TRBV18	TRBJ1-2	CASSPVQAYNYGYTF
TRBV6-5	TRBJ1-1	CASSYSQGSYVTEAFF
TRBV28	TRBJ2-1	CASSLRRLAGSYNEQFF
TRBV29-1	TRBJ1-1	CSVAGKSNTEAFF
TRBV6-5	TRBJ2-5	CASSYSPGILQETQYF
TRBV4-1	TRBJ1-1	CASTPGTAGLNTEAFF
TRBV7-8	TRBJ2-5	CASSGGTSVETQYF
TRBV7-8	TRBJ2-1	CASSLRFGLGNNEQFF
TRBV6-6	TRBJ2-2	CASSWLAVNTGELFF
TRBV7-8	TRBJ2-2	CASSFTRMNTGELFF
TRBV4-1	TRBJ2-3	CASRGTSGKRNTQYF
TRBV6-5	TRBJ1-3	CASSSEVGFGNPIYF
TRBV28	TRBJ2-7	CASSRWAYEQYF
TRBV3-1	TRBJ2-6	CASRDTGANVLTF
TRBV5-1	TRBJ1-6	CASSREGVLHF
TRBV11-2	TRBJ2-2	CASSLLASGIQTGELFF
TRBV15	TRBJ2-5	CATSREPTGLGETQYF
TRBV9	TRBJ2-7	CASSVGTSGERKYF
TRBV3-1	TRBJ1-4	CASRRQGVGGKLFF
TRBV5-1	TRBJ2-3	CASSFIADPTDTQYF
TRBV2	TRBJ1-1	CASSGNGIGTEAFF
TRBV6-1	TRBJ2-5	CASMTAGRQQETQYF
TRBV6-5	TRBJ1-4	CASSLRGRVTNEKLFF
TRBV18	TRBJ2-5	CASSLPTGTQYF
TRBV11-3	TRBJ1-2	CASSFGQLPSGYTF
TRBV6-1	TRBJ2-2	CASSEFGFPRGTGDAGELFF
TRBV5-1	TRBJ2-3	CASSLMPSGRQFDTQYF
TRBV29-1	TRBJ1-2	CSVDGTGLAYGYTF
TRBV30	TRBJ2-1	CAGRHGLAGPRDEQFF
TRBV20-1	TRBJ2-3	CSAAPPTGRSQYF
TRBV5-1	TRBJ2-7	CASSSTGKGVAEQYF
TRBV20-1	TRBJ1-5	CSARGTGEGQPQHF
TRBV29-1	TRBJ2-2	CSVHRGWTGELFF
TRBV29-1	TRBJ1-5	CSVAGQGVNQPQHF
TRBV3-1	TRBJ2-1	CASSQARSKQFF
TRBV16	TRBJ1-4	CASSQTPTNEKLFF